The T cell receptor (beta chain) described here comes from a study of response to subunit inactivated influenza vaccine (dated by TCRdb to the late 2010s). Some background on the complete study: To follow how T cells responded to a trivalent subunit inactivated influenza vaccine, the researchers relied on deep quantitative profiling of the T cell receptor repertoire. The full study reports these points: The authors suggested that each seasonal influenza vaccination may recruit only a limited number of new T cells.

The germline V and J ends show losses of 6 bases and 0 bases respectively, and no gene match explains 16 bases of the junction. Including cysteine and phenylalanine, the CDR3 has 18 amino acids. This entry keeps only the CDR3 DNA: 54 bases, framed from base 1. The method was RT-PCR. Sequenced on an Illumina HiSeq 2500. TCRdb trimmed the raw reads at Q25, called clones with MiXCR and kept productive beta chains. Each entry merges the rows of one CDR3 protein and shows their most common DNA and genes. This sample lists fewer than 600,000 distinct CDR3 sequences; approximately 7.8% were detected once. Clones ranked in the top ten supply around 14% of the sample. This clonotype was recorded many times. This clone's antigen is unknown. Base qualities are not provided; no much larger clone lies one nucleotide away.

The starting material was PBMCs from blood, obtained around 25 months after vaccination. The sequence was obtained from a man between 50 and 75 years old who received an inactivated influenza vaccine. Donor details come from another sample of the same person, matched by shared clones. The sequence links TRBV12-3 or TRBV12-4 to TRBJ2-7; the central 8 bases match TRBD1. The CDR3 loop reads CASSPLRGRSQSSYEQYF. The DNA reads as follows: TGTGCCAGCAGCCCACTCAGGGGGCGATCACAAAGCTCCTACGAGCAGTACTTC.